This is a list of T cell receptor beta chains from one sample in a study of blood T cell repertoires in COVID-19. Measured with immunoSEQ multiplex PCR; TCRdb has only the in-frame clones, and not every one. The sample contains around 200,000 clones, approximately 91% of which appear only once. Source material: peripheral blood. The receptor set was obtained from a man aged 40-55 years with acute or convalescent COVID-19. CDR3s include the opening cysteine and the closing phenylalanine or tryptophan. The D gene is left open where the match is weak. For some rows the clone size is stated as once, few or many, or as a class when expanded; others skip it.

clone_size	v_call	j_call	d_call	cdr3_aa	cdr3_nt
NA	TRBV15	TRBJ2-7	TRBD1	CATSRRRGRSYEQYF	TGTGCCACCAGCAGGCGCAGGGGGCGCTCCTACGAGCAGTACTTC
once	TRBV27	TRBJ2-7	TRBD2	CASITIGGDEQYF	TGTGCCAGCATTACAATTGGGGGGGACGAGCAGTACTTC
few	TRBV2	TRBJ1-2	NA	CASIGSRNLPGNLPNYGYTF	TGTGCCAGCATAGGATCCAGGAACCTTCCAGGAAACCTACCTAACTATGGCTACACCTTC
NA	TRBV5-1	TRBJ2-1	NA	CASSFGGHNEQFF	TGCGCCAGCAGCTTCGGTGGGCACAATGAGCAGTTCTTC
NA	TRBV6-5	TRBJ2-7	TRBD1	CASSTTGTGDYEQYF	TGTGCCAGCAGTACAACCGGGACAGGGGACTACGAGCAGTACTTC
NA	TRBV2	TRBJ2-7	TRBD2	CASSETSGSYEQYF	TGTGCCAGCAGTGAGACTAGCGGCTCCTACGAGCAGTACTTC
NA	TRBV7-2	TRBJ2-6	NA	CASSFGLISGANVLTF	TGTGCCAGCAGCTTTGGACTGATCTCTGGGGCCAACGTCCTGACTTTC
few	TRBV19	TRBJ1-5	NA	CASSIVEDQPQHF	TGTGCCAGTAGTATAGTGGAGGATCAGCCCCAGCATTTT
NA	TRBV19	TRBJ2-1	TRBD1	CASTLSPGQGVNEQFF	TGTGCCAGTACCCTTTCCCCGGGACAGGGGGTCAATGAGCAGTTCTTC
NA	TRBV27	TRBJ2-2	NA	CASTLRVGTGELFF	TGTGCCAGCACCCTGCGGGTCGGCACCGGGGAGCTGTTTTTT
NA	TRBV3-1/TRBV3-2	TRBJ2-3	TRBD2	CASSQVAGGRGDTQYF	TGTGCCAGCAGCCAAGTAGCGGGGGGGCGCGGAGATACGCAGTATTTT
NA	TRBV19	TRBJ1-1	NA	CASSDGWAQGTEAFF	TGTGCCAGTAGTGACGGCTGGGCCCAGGGGACTGAAGCTTTCTTT
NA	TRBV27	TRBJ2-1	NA	CASSLHSANEQFF	TGTGCCAGCAGTTTACATAGTGCGAATGAGCAGTTCTTC
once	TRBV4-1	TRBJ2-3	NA	CASSPGGSIVTDTQYF	TGCGCCAGCAGCCCAGGGGGGAGTATTGTCACAGATACGCAGTATTTT
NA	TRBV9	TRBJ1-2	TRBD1	CASRGTGFGYTF	TGTGCCAGCAGAGGGACAGGGTTCGGCTACACCTTC
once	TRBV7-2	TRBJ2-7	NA	CASSTDAYYEQYF	TGTGCCAGCAGCACAGACGCGTATTACGAGCAGTACTTC
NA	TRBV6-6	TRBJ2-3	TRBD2	CASSPRGGADTQYF	TGTGCCAGCAGTCCGCGGGGGGGGGCAGATACGCAGTATTTT
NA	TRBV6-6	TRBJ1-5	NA	CASKRREDNQPQHF	TGTGCCAGCAAACGCAGGGAGGATAATCAGCCCCAGCATTTT
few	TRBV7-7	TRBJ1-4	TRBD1	CASSFGTGGREKLFF	TGTGCTAGCAGCTTCGGGACAGGGGGTAGGGAAAAACTGTTTTTT
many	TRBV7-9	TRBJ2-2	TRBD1	CASSPVTGPTGELFF	TGTGCCAGCAGCCCAGTGACAGGGCCAACCGGGGAGCTGTTTTTT
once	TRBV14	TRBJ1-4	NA	CASSPATATNEKLFF	TGTGCCAGCAGCCCAGCGACAGCAACTAATGAAAAACTGTTTTTT
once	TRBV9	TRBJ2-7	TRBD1	CASSGQGWEQYF	TGTGCCAGCAGCGGACAGGGCTGGGAGCAGTACTTC
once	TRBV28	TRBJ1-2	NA	CASSLRGYGYTF	TGTGCCAGCAGTTTAAGAGGGTATGGCTACACCTTC
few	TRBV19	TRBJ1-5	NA	CAIQGGNQPQHF	TGTGCCATACAGGGAGGCAATCAGCCCCAGCATTTT
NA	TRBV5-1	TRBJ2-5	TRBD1	CASSLTGGQGALETQYF	TGCGCCAGCAGCTTGACAGGGGGCCAGGGAGCTCTGGAGACCCAGTACTTC
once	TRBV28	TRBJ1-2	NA	CASSPGYYGYTF	TGTGCCAGCAGCCCCGGGTACTATGGCTACACCTTC
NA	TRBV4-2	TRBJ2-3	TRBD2	CASSLSPGGGRARTDTQYF	TGTGCCAGCAGCCTATCCCCAGGTGGCGGGAGGGCCCGAACAGATACGCAGTATTTT
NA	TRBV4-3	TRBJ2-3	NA	CASSQVEITDTQYF	TGCGCCAGCAGCCAAGTGGAGATCACAGATACGCAGTATTTT
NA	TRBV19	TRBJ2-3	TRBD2	CASSMGGILTDTQYF	TGTGCCAGTAGTATGGGGGGGATCCTCACAGATACGCAGTATTTT
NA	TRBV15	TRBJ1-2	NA	CATSRDIGANYGYTF	TGTGCCACCAGCAGAGATATAGGAGCTAACTATGGCTACACCTTC
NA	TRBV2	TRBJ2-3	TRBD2	CASSRGGSITDTQYF	TGTGCCAGCAGTCGCGGGGGTTCTATCACAGATACGCAGTATTTT
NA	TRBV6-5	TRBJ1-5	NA	CATGNQPQHF	TGTGCCACCGGTAATCAGCCCCAGCATTTT
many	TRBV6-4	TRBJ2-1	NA	CASSDGPGNEQFF	TGTGCCAGCAGTGACGGGCCGGGAAATGAGCAGTTCTTC
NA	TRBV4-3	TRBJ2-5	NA	CASSQELEETQYF	TGCGCCAGCAGCCAAGAGCTAGAAGAGACCCAGTACTTC
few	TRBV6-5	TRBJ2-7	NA	CASTPGGIAYEQYF	TGTGCCAGCACTCCAGGGGGGATCGCCTACGAGCAGTACTTC
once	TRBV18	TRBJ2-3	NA	CASSPPTGSDTQYF	TGTGCCAGCTCACCGCCAACGGGTTCAGATACGCAGTATTTT
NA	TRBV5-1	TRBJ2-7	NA	CASSLGLVQNEQYF	TGCGCCAGCAGCTTGGGCCTAGTTCAGAACGAGCAGTACTTC
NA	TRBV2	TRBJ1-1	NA	CASSEFFPGEAFF	TGTGCCAGCAGTGAATTTTTCCCCGGGGAGGCTTTCTTT
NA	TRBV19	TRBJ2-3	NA	CASSISGGAGDTQYF	TGTGCCAGTAGTATATCTGGGGGCGCGGGAGATACGCAGTATTTT
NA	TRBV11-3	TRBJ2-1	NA	CASSLGQTYNEQFF	TGTGCCAGCAGCTTGGGACAAACTTACAATGAGCAGTTCTTC
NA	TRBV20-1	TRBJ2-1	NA	CSASQVSGADWNEQFF	TGCAGTGCTAGTCAGGTTTCCGGTGCCGATTGGAATGAGCAGTTCTTC
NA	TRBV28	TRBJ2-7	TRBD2	CASSLFRSGRGFYEQYF	TGTGCCAGCAGTTTATTTCGGAGCGGGAGGGGATTCTACGAGCAGTACTTC
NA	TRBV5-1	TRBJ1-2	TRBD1	CASSLEPGTGRGGYTF	TGCGCCAGCAGCTTGGAGCCGGGGACAGGGAGGGGCGGCTACACCTTC
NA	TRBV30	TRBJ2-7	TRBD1	CAWSMEDRAFEQYF	TGTGCCTGGAGTATGGAGGACAGGGCCTTCGAGCAGTACTTC
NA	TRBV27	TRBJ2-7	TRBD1	CASRNLRNRGPTYEQYF	TGTGCCAGCAGGAACCTTCGAAACAGGGGTCCCACCTACGAGCAGTACTTC
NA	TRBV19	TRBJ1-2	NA	CASTVVGGGKDYGYTF	TGTGCCAGTACCGTGGTCGGCGGGGGCAAGGACTATGGCTACACCTTC
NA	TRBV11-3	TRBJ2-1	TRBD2	CASSLGSGSTYNEQFF	TGTGCCAGCAGCTTAGGTAGCGGGTCCACCTACAATGAGCAGTTCTTC
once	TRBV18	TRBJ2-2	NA	CASSPPRGAGELFF	TGTGCCAGCTCACCACCCCGCGGAGCCGGGGAGCTGTTTTTT
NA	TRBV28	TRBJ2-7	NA	CASSLLPARGGYEQYF	TGTGCCAGCAGTTTATTGCCGGCCAGGGGTGGGTACGAGCAGTACTTC
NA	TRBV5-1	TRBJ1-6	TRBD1	CASSRQQGDNSPLHF	TGCGCCAGCAGCAGACAGCAGGGGGATAATTCACCCCTCCACTTT
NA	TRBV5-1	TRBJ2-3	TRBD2	CASALGLAGETDTQYF	TGCGCCAGCGCCCTGGGACTAGCGGGAGAGACAGATACGCAGTATTTT
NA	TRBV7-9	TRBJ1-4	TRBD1	CASSLEKGASSRKLFF	TGTGCCAGCAGCTTAGAAAAGGGGGCGAGCAGCCGAAAACTGTTTTTT
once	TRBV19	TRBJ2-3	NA	CASTEDSLFTDTQYF	TGTGCCAGTACCGAGGACTCCCTTTTTACAGATACGCAGTATTTT
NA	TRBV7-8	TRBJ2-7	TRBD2	CASSLGLADPYEQYF	TGTGCCAGCAGCTTAGGGCTAGCGGACCCCTACGAGCAGTACTTC